This T cell receptor (beta chain) appears in the sequencing data of a study of blood T cell repertoires in COVID-19. Study-wide context: Specimens from acute and convalescent COVID-19 originated in the United States, Italy and Spain.

CDR1 and CDR2 (germline): LNHDA, SQIVND (reference sequence). There are 11 residues in the CDR3. Trimming removed 6 bases from V and 14 bases from J; junction bases left unmatched: 4. Generated by immunoSEQ multiplex PCR, the TCRdb table keeps only in-frame clones and is missing some. The table has under 500,000 clones, 85% to 90% seen once. This clone was picked up one time. Participants, about 18 to 89 years old, spanned 25 or so US areas. Assignment of participants to cohorts was predicated upon participant-reported clinical history. Recovered Cohort 3 donors showed two negative PCRs, clearance, or symptom resolution.

The sequencing sample was made of PBMCs or T cells enriched from blood (not recorded which). The chain combines TRBV19 with TRBJ1-6; TRBD1 matches 7 bases. The clonotype comes from a man aged 25 to 40 who had recovered from COVID-19. CDR3 DNA: TGTGCCAGTAGGGACACAGGGGCCCTCCACTTT. It codes for CASRDTGALHF.